This passage covers 32 T cell receptor beta chains from one sample sequenced in a study of tumor-infiltrating lymphocytes in localized non-small cell lung cancer. Sequenced by immunoSEQ multiplex PCR; TCRdb stores in-frame clones only, minus some. The sample consists of about 22,000 clones, approximately 80% of them appearing once. Specimen: lung tumor tissue. These receptors were collected from a human donor with non-small cell lung cancer.

This clone was detected only once. The J gene is TRBJ1-6, the V gene TRBV18; D ambiguous. CDR1 and CDR2 from the germline V gene are KGHSH and LQKENI. The V end lost 3 bases, the J end lost 4 bases, and 7 bases lay between the germline ends. The CDR3 extends over 14 amino acids. This CDR3 is CASSPPGYNSPLHF. The DNA of the CDR3 is TGTGCCAGCTCACCTCCCGGGTATAATTCACCCCTCCACTTT.

V usage is TRBV5-1 and J usage is TRBJ2-3; 10 bases match TRBD2. Germline CDR1 SGHRS, CDR2 YFSETQ. The CDR3 is 16 residues long. V shed 5 bases, J shed 2 bases, and the junction held 8 bases outside the gene matches. The CDR3 DNA reads TGCGCCAGCAGTGCCGGGACTAGCGACTACACAGATACGCAGTATTTT. Translating gives CASSAGTSDYTDTQYF.

The chain uses TRBV4-1 and TRBJ2-2; no clear D. The germline V and J ends were trimmed by 0 bases and 2 bases, with 7 bases remaining between them. Germline CDR1 reads MGHRA; CDR2 reads YSYEKL. The CDR3 has 15 residues. Written as DNA, the CDR3 is TGCGCCAGCAGCCAAGAAGGAGTTAACACCGGGGAGCTGTTTTTT. Amino acids: CASSQEGVNTGELFF.

The V call is TRBV6-4, the J call TRBJ1-5, with 8 bases that match TRBD1. The germline CDR1 and CDR2 sequences are MRHNA and SNTAGT. This CDR3 is built from 11 residues. V lost 5 bases to trimming and J lost 15 bases; unmatched junction nucleotides: 6. The DNA for the CDR3 is TGTGCCAGCAGTACACACAGGGGGGGGCATTTT. Residues: CASSTHRGGHF.

The rearrangement uses TRBV19 and TRBJ1-5; D not resolved. Germline loops: CDR1 LNHDA, CDR2 SQIVND (reference sequence). With 3 bases removed from V and 2 bases from J, the gap between germline ends came to 14 bases. The CDR3 extends over 16 amino acids. The CDR3 loop reads CASSMGGGSGNQPQHF. DNA for the CDR3: TGTGCCAGTAGTATGGGAGGCGGTAGCGGCAATCAGCCCCAGCATTTT.

This rearrangement joins TRBV7-2 to TRBJ2-1, with TRBD2 matching 8 bases. Germline V gene data show CDR1 as SGHTA and CDR2 as FQGNSA. The CDR3 runs 17 residues. With 0 bases clipped from V and 5 bases from J, the junction kept 9 bases outside the gene matches. CDR3 sequence (DNA): TGTGCCAGCAGCTTAGCGAGACCGGGACTAGATAACAATGAGCAGTTCTTC. This codes for CASSLARPGLDNNEQFF.

The chain is built from TRBV5-5 and TRBJ2-2; 8 bases are shared with TRBD1. CDR1 SGHKS and CDR2 YYEKEE come from the germline V gene (reference sequence). The CDR3 runs to 17 residues. V dropped 2 bases and J dropped 4; count of bases not matched to a gene: 10. The CDR3 sequence: CASSFPQGATGTGELFF. CDR3 bases: TGTGCCAGCAGCTTCCCCCAGGGGGCGACGGGCACCGGGGAGCTGTTTTTT.

The genes are TRBV5-1 and TRBJ2-3, with TRBD1 matching 12 bases. Germline assignment: CDR1 SGHRS and CDR2 YFSETQ. The CDR3 consists of 18 residues. V was pared by 4 bases and J by 0 bases, with 9 bases of the junction left unmatched. CDR3 in DNA: TGCGCCAGCAGCGGGGGACAGGGGGCGATAGACAGCACAGATACGCAGTATTTT. Amino acid sequence: CASSGGQGAIDSTDTQYF.

The chain has TRBV28 and TRBJ1-1; D is perhaps TRBD1 (6 bases). The length of the CDR3 is 14 residues. Trimming took 3 bases from V and 0 from J, leaving 8 bases between them. Germline lookup yields CDR1 MDHEN and CDR2 SYDVKM. The CDR3 protein is CASSLGHLNTEAFF. DNA of the CDR3: TGTGCCAGCAGTTTGGGACATTTGAACACTGAAGCTTTCTTT.

This clone was counted a single time. The chain has TRBV2 and TRBJ1-3, with a possible D match to TRBD1 (5 bases). The germline V gene encodes CDR1 SNHLY and CDR2 FYNNEI. CDR3 length: 15 amino acids. Trimming removed 8 bases at V and 10 bases at J, with 24 bases between. The chain's CDR3 is CASAGSFPGTGTIYF. The CDR3 nucleotides are TGTGCCAGCGCTGGATCTTTTCCCGGGACGGGAACCATATATTTT.

The chain couples TRBV11-3 to TRBJ2-3, with no clear D. Per germline, CDR1 SGHNT and CDR2 YENEEA. The germline V and J ends were trimmed by 2 bases and 5 bases, with 5 bases remaining between them. The CDR3 is 12 amino acids. The CDR3 DNA sequence: TGTGCCAGCAGCTTAATGAGAGATACGCAGTATTTT. Translating gives CASSLMRDTQYF.

This chain joins TRBV5-1 and TRBJ2-2; maybe TRBD2 (6 bases). Germline V gene data show CDR1 as SGHRS and CDR2 as YFSETQ. The V end was cut by 4 bases, the J end by 4 bases, with 14 bases between. The CDR3 spans 15 residues. CDR3: CASSPTSFGTGELFF. As DNA, the CDR3 is TGCGCCAGCAGCCCCACTAGCTTCGGCACCGGGGAGCTGTTTTTT. The variable domain in full, completed from reference TRBV5-1 and TRBJ2-2, reads KAGVTQTPRYLIKTRGQQVTLSCSPISGHRSVSWYQQTPGQGLQFLFEYFSETQRNKGNFPGRFSGRQFSNSRSEMNVSTLELGDSALYLCASSPTSFGTGELFFGEGSRLTVL.

J is TRBJ2-1 and V is TRBV27; no firm D call. The CDR3 loop spans 13 amino acids. Deletions cut 3 bases from V and 6 bases from J, with 9 bases between. Germline V lookup: CDR1 MNHEY, CDR2 SMNVEV (reference sequence). CDR3 in DNA: TGTGCCAGCAGTTTTCGGCCTTTCAATGAGCAGTTCTTC. Its protein product is CASSFRPFNEQFF.

DNA for the CDR3: TGTGCCAGCAGTTACTCGAGGAACAGCGCCTACGAGCAGTACTTC. Translating gives CASSYSRNSAYEQYF. The chain recombines TRBV6-5 with TRBJ2-7; D is unresolved. The CDR3 runs 15 residues. Germline values: CDR1 MNHEY, CDR2 SVGAGI. Trimming took 0 bases from V and 2 from J, leaving 11 bases between them.

This clone is categorized as medium-sized (0.01 to 0.1%). The chain has TRBV2 and TRBJ2-3; D possibly matches TRBD1 or TRBD2 (5 bases each). This CDR3 is built from 13 residues. Trimming removed 8 bases at V and 0 bases at J, with 9 bases between. In germline, CDR1 is SNHLY, CDR2 FYNNEI. CDR3: CASLGVSTDTQYF. In DNA, the CDR3 is TGTGCCAGCCTGGGGGTGAGCACAGATACGCAGTATTTT.

The chain carries TRBV10-3 and TRBJ2-7; a possible D gene is TRBD2 (5 bases). CDR1 ENHRY and CDR2 SYGVKD come from the germline V gene. V shed 7 bases and J shed 3 bases, with 7 bases lying between them. The CDR3 is 11 amino acids. The CDR3 DNA sequence: TGTGCCATCATGGGAGACTACGAGCAGTACTTC. It yields the protein CAIMGDYEQYF.

This clone was found a few times. The chain uses TRBV11-2 and TRBJ1-5, with D possibly TRBD1 on 5 matching bases. Trimming shortened V by 1 base and J by 3 bases, and 10 bases separated the two germline ends. Germline-derived CDR1 and CDR2 are SGHAT and FQNNGV. The CDR3 covers 15 residues. The DNA of the CDR3 is TGTGCCAGCAGCTTAGGGGGACGCCTCAATCAGCCCCAGCATTTT. Encoded protein: CASSLGGRLNQPQHF.

The J gene is TRBJ1-2, the V gene TRBV27; unclear D gene. The CDR3 has 15 amino acids. The germline V and J ends were trimmed by 4 bases and 0 bases, with 12 bases remaining between them. CDR1 is MNHEY, CDR2 SMNVEV, per germline (reference sequence). The CDR3 sequence is CASSSRAQANYGYTF. In nucleotides, the CDR3 is TGTGCCAGCAGTTCCCGGGCCCAAGCTAACTATGGCTACACCTTC.

The chain couples TRBV27 to TRBJ2-7; TRBD1 aligns across 8 bases. V shed 5 bases and J 7 bases; nucleotides not matched to a gene: 16. The CDR3 covers 16 residues. Per germline, CDR1 MNHEY and CDR2 SMNVEV (reference sequence). The CDR3 sequence: CASSLHPTGDIGEQYF. CDR3 coding DNA: TGTGCCAGCAGTCTCCACCCGACAGGGGATATCGGGGAGCAGTACTTC.

The V and J genes are TRBV5-1 and TRBJ2-7; weak D call: TRBD1 (6 bases). The CDR3 consists of 16 residues. Germline CDR1 is SGHRS and CDR2 is YFSETQ. Trimming stripped 3 bases from V and 0 bases from J, with 16 bases between. The CDR3 region is CASSSRTASSSYEQYF. DNA for the CDR3: TGCGCCAGCAGCTCCCGGACAGCCTCGAGCTCCTACGAGCAGTACTTC. Variable domain in full (rest from reference TRBV5-1 and TRBJ2-7): KAGVTQTPRYLIKTRGQQVTLSCSPISGHRSVSWYQQTPGQGLQFLFEYFSETQRNKGNFPGRFSGRQFSNSRSEMNVSTLELGDSALYLCASSSRTASSSYEQYFGPGTRLTVT.

This sequence joins TRBV10-3 and TRBJ2-5, with 7 bases aligning to TRBD2. The germline V gene encodes CDR1 ENHRY and CDR2 SYGVKD. This CDR3 has 12 amino acids. As DNA, the CDR3 is TGTGCGACGGGGGGAGGGCACGAGACCCAGTACTTC. This codes for CATGGGHETQYF.

This rearrangement joins TRBV28 to TRBJ2-7; D is undetermined. Germline V gives CDR1 MDHEN, CDR2 SYDVKM. V dropped 5 bases and J dropped 7 bases, with 12 bases sitting between them. The CDR3 has 12 residues. Here the CDR3 reads CASSRTLREQYF. The CDR3 DNA follows: TGTGCCAGCAGTCGAACCCTACGTGAGCAGTACTTC. Together with reference TRBV28 and TRBJ2-7, the CDR3 gives the full variable domain: DVKVTQSSRYLVKRTGEKVFLECVQDMDHENMFWYRQDPGLGLRLIYFSYDVKMKEKGDIPEGYSVSREKKERFSLILESASTNQTSMYLCASSRTLREQYFGPGTRLTVT.

This CDR3 is CASSFGAISSYNEQFF. DNA of the CDR3: TGTGCCAGCAGCTTCGGGGCGATTAGCTCCTACAATGAGCAGTTCTTC. The rearrangement links TRBV5-6 to TRBJ2-1; possibly TRBD1 or TRBD2 for D (5 bases each). The CDR3 loop spans 16 amino acids. Germline assignment: CDR1 SGHDT and CDR2 YYEEEE. Trimming took 2 bases from V and 0 from J, leaving 12 bases between them.

This clone is a singleton in its sample. The chain employs TRBV5-5 and TRBJ2-2; TRBD2 agrees at 7 bases. The V segment lost 0 bases and the J segment 1 base; nucleotides outside the gene matches: 0. The germline V gene encodes CDR1 SGHKS and CDR2 YYEKEE (reference sequence). The CDR3 contains 15 residues. The CDR3 region is CASSLASGNTGELFF. The DNA for the CDR3 is TGTGCCAGCAGCTTGGCTAGCGGGAACACCGGGGAGCTGTTTTTT.

This clone was observed once. The chain has TRBV7-9 and TRBJ2-7; possibly TRBD2 for D (7 bases). The CDR3 contains 14 residues. Germline CDR1 and CDR2: SEHNR and FQNEAQ (reference sequence). The germline V and J ends were trimmed by 1 base and 5 bases, with 12 bases remaining between them. The CDR3 DNA is TGTGCCAGCAGCTTAGTGGGGGGGCGCAACGAGCAGTACTTC. Translating gives CASSLVGGRNEQYF.

This clone was observed a few times. The chain has TRBV4-3 and TRBJ2-1; D gene uncertain. The V gene's germline CDR1 is LGHNA and CDR2 YSLEER. This CDR3 is built from 17 residues. Trimming cost V 0 bases and J 5 bases, with 17 bases left between them. This CDR3 is CASSQDLGRSAHNEQFF. In DNA form, the CDR3 reads TGCGCCAGCAGCCAAGATCTTGGGCGAAGCGCACACAATGAGCAGTTCTTC.

The chain couples TRBV27 to TRBJ1-5; weak D call: TRBD1 (5 bases). CDR1 is MNHEY, CDR2 SMNVEV, per germline (reference sequence). Deletions cut 4 bases from V and 3 bases from J, with 13 bases between. CDR3 length: 15 amino acids. CDR3 protein: CASSSGTSYNQPQHF. CDR3 coding DNA: TGTGCCAGCAGTTCCGGGACTTCTTACAATCAGCCCCAGCATTTT.

The chain combines TRBV10-3 with TRBJ2-3; the match to TRBD2 covers 14 bases. Germline V gene lookup returns CDR1 ENHRY and CDR2 SYGVKD. J was trimmed by 3 bases and V by 10 bases; bases with no gene match: 15. The CDR3 sequence is 18 residues long. The DNA of the CDR3 is TGTGCCACCTACCCGACTAGCGGGAGGGCAATGGGAACAGATACGCAGTATTTT. This translates into CATYPTSGRAMGTDTQYF.

This clone was picked up one time. One junction end does not reproduce the germline sequence, and a read error may be involved. Other DNA variants within this sample encode the same CDR3. V and J are TRBV30 and TRBJ1-5, with D hard to call. Per germline, CDR1 GTSNPN and CDR2 SVGIG (reference sequence). The CDR3 totals 12 residues. CDR3 in DNA: TGTGCCTGGAGTACCGACAATCAGCCCCAACATTTT. Amino acid sequence: CAWSTDNQPQHF.

The chain recombines TRBV11-2 with TRBJ1-5; D is perhaps TRBD1 (5 bases). CDR3 size: 13 residues. Trimming stripped 8 bases from V and 5 bases from J, with 13 bases between. CDR1 and CDR2 (germline): SGHAT, FQNNGV. The chain's CDR3 is CASGGGRDQPQHF. The CDR3 DNA follows: TGTGCCAGCGGGGGGGGGAGAGATCAGCCCCAGCATTTT. The whole variable domain, filled in from reference TRBV11-2 and TRBJ1-5, reads EAGVAQSPRYKIIEKRQSVAFWCNPISGHATLYWYQQILGQGPKLLIQFQNNGVVDDSQLPKDRFSAERLKGVDSTLKIQPAKLEDSAVYLCASGGGRDQPQHFGDGTRLSIL.

V and J are TRBV20-1 and TRBJ2-3; no firm D call. Germline loops: CDR1 DFQATT, CDR2 SNEGSKA (reference sequence). V was shortened by 7 bases and J by 7 bases, with 12 bases between the two germline ends. This CDR3 is built from 11 residues. CDR3 amino acids: CSVNLGHTQYF. CDR3 sequence (DNA): TGCAGTGTCAACCTCGGACATACGCAGTATTTT.

The gene calls are TRBV10-2 and TRBJ2-1, with TRBD2 identical over 7 bases. Per the germline V gene, CDR1 is WSHSY and CDR2 is SAAADI. CDR3 length: 14 residues. The V segment lost 7 bases and the J segment 4 bases; nucleotides outside the gene matches: 7. In nucleotides, the CDR3 is TGCGCCAGCACAACGGGAGGTCCTTACAATGAGCAGTTCTTC. Amino acid sequence: CASTTGGPYNEQFF.